Listed below are T cell receptor beta chains from one sample, sequenced in a study of blood T cell repertoires in COVID-19. Libraries were prepared by immunoSEQ multiplex PCR; TCRdb keeps only in-frame clonotypes and omits some of them. Here the sample spans some 150,000 clones, roughly 83% being singletons. The sequenced sample was peripheral blood. These receptors were taken from a woman in her fifties or sixties with COVID-19, enrolled during active disease. The conserved cysteine and the conserved F or W are not part of the CDR3 here. The order of the fields is J gene, V gene, CDR3 protein.

>TRBJ2-1|TRBV11-2
ASSLEGTRANEFEQF
>TRBJ1-2|TRBV29-1
SVNGNYGYT
>TRBJ2-1|TRBV12-3/TRBV12-4
ASSSYNEQF
>TRBJ2-3|TRBV5-1
ASRASGVFTDTQY
>TRBJ2-5|TRBV12-5
ASGLITGGAGETQY
>TRBJ2-3|TRBV5-4
ASSSRLARGADTQY
>TRBJ2-1|TRBV20-1
SASLGKARGLRLNEQF
>TRBJ1-6|TRBV18
ASRSKRTDSLPLH
>TRBJ1-1|TRBV29-1
SVNLRVNTEAF
>TRBJ1-1|TRBV5-1
ASSLGKGQGRTEAF
>TRBJ1-1|TRBV3-1/TRBV3-2
ASSQEILGAGRVTEAF
>TRBJ2-2|TRBV4-2
ASSQWTGGAGELF
>TRBJ2-3|TRBV21-1
ASSNECTDTQY
>TRBJ2-2|TRBV7-2
ASSLSLNTGELF
>TRBJ2-3|TRBV9
ASSVVPSGVTDTQY
>TRBJ2-2|TRBV10-3
AITRTSGGPNTGELF
>TRBJ2-2|TRBV5-1
ASSPGAGGYTGELF
>TRBJ2-1|TRBV2
ASRGLVRANEQF
>TRBJ2-7|TRBV3-1/TRBV3-2
ASSLQPDSSYEQY
>TRBJ1-5|TRBV6-5
ASSYSRNQPQH
>TRBJ1-4|TRBV25-1
ASSNYRAGNEKLF
>TRBJ1-2|TRBV19
ASSTNRGPNYGYT
>TRBJ1-1|TRBV3-1/TRBV3-2
ASSRQGFGAEAF
>TRBJ2-3|TRBV7-6
ASSIQGASTDTQY
>TRBJ2-1|TRBV4-2
ASSQGTGASYNEQF
>TRBJ2-1|TRBV7-3
ASSLGLAVSNEQF
>TRBJ1-1|TRBV12-5
ASDILNTEAF
>TRBJ1-2|TRBV5-5
ASSASTGRNYGYT
>TRBJ1-5|TRBV6-5
ASSPTGTRPQH
>TRBJ2-1|TRBV4-2
ASGGGRADEQF
>TRBJ1-6|TRBV27
ASSPRGYNSPLH
>TRBJ1-1|TRBV19
ASSIRSRRNTEAF
>TRBJ2-1|TRBV19
ASSPGLGFNEQF
>TRBJ1-4|TRBV7-9
AGGGQGALGEKLF
>TRBJ1-2|TRBV6-5
ASRKITSNYGYT
>TRBJ2-4|TRBV4-1
ASSSKNGLAGGAKNIQY
>TRBJ1-4|TRBV29-1
SVEGEGQGNEKLF